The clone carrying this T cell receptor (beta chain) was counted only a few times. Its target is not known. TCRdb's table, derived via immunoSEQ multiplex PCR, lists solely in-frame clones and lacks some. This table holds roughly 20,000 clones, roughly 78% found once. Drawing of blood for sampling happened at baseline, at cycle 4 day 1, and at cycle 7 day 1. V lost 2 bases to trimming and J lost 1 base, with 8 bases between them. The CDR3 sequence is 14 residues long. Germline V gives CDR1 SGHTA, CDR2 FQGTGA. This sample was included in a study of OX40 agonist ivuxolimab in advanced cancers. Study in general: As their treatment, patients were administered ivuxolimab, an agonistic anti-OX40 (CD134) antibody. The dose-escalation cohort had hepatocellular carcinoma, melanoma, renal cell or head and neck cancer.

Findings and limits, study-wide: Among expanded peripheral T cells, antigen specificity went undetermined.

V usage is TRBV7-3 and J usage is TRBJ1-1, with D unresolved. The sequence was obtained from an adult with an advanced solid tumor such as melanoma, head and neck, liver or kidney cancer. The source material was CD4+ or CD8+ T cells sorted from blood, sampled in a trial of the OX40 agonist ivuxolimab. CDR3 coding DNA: TGTGCCAGCAGCTTAGGTCTGGGGAACACTGAAGCTTTCTTT. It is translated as CASSLGLGNTEAFF.